Shown below are 22 T cell receptor beta chains from a single sample sequenced in a study of CD8 T cells in ankylosing spondylitis (TCRdb year 2017). For these receptors, no antigen is known. Study-level results and caveats: Blood from ankylosing spondylitis patients appeared to be characterized by a TCR beta motif composed of 7 to 9 highly homologous amino acid variants.

Library preparation was by 5' RACE. Sequencing was performed on an Illumina HiSeq 2500. TCRdb redid the processing of the public reads, applying fastp at Q25 and MiXCR, and retained in-frame beta chains. For every CDR3 protein sequence, its rows merge into one entry that carries the most common genes and DNA. Within this sample are approximately 400,000 distinct CDR3 sequences, with approximately 26% of them counted one time only. About 0.9% of the sample goes to the ten largest clones. Sequenced: blood, either unsorted or a sorted T cell fraction (not recorded which). These receptors all come from a male donor with ankylosing spondylitis.

The chain recombines TRBV20-1 with TRBJ2-5; D perhaps matches TRBD2 (6 bases). Trimming cost V 5 bases and J 5 bases, with 18 bases left between them. In germline, CDR1 is DFQATT, CDR2 SNEGSKA (reference sequence). This CDR3 region has 14 residues. CDR3 bases: TGCAGTGCTGTCGGGGGACCCGAGTGGGAGACCCAGTACTTC. It encodes CSAVGGPEWETQYF.

This clonotype came up a few times. CDR3 sequence (DNA): TGCGCCAGCAGCTTGGAGGGCTCGGGGGATCTAGCCAAAAACATTCAGTACTTC. This codes for CASSLEGSGDLAKNIQYF. This chain links TRBV5-1 with TRBJ2-4; tentative D call: TRBD2 (6 bases). Germline V gene lookup returns CDR1 SGHRS and CDR2 YFSETQ. The CDR3 is 18 residues long. Trimming removed 0 bases from V and 0 bases from J, with 16 bases in between.

Only a few counts were recorded for this clonotype. V and J are TRBV20-1 and TRBJ2-7, with 9 bases aligning to TRBD1. The CDR3 runs 11 residues. The germline gives CDR1 DFQATT, CDR2 SNEGSKA (reference sequence). CDR3 amino acids: CRVQGAREQYF. CDR3 sequence (DNA): TGCAGGGTACAGGGGGCGCGCGAGCAGTACTTC.

The CDR3 nucleotides are TGCGCCAGCAGCGTTCAGGGGGCCCAAGAGACCCAGTACTTC. Its translation is CASSVQGAQETQYF. This rearrangement joins TRBV5-1 to TRBJ2-5, with TRBD1 matching 8 bases. The V and J ends lost 4 bases and 1 base, in that order; junction bases with no gene match: 3. This CDR3 is 14 amino acids long. CDR1 is SGHRS and CDR2 is YFSETQ in the germline V gene.

This chain connects TRBV10-3 to TRBJ2-5; D is tentatively TRBD1 or TRBD2 (5 bases each). V shed 2 bases and J shed 5 bases, with 9 bases lying between them. CDR1 and CDR2 from the germline V gene are ENHRY and SYGVKD. The CDR3 covers 13 residues. The CDR3 DNA reads as TGTGCCATCAGTGAGCAGGGACGGGAGACCCAGTACTTC. As protein: CAISEQGRETQYF.

The chain employs TRBV2 and TRBJ2-3; D unclear. Germline V gene data show CDR1 as SNHLY and CDR2 as FYNNEI. The germline V and J ends were trimmed by 7 bases and 0 bases, with 8 bases remaining between them. CDR3 length equals 13 residues. CDR3 in DNA: TGTGCCAGCATGGGAACTAGCACAGATACGCAGTATTTT. Translated, it gives CASMGTSTDTQYF.

The J gene is TRBJ1-5, the V gene TRBV14; the D gene is possibly TRBD1 (6 bases). Germline assignment: CDR1 SGHDN and CDR2 FVKESK. This CDR3 region has 16 residues. Trimming removed 3 bases at V and 2 bases at J, with 14 bases between. The CDR3, as DNA: TGTGCCAGCAGCCACCTCCCGGGACAACGCAATCAGCCCCAGCATTTT. This codes for CASSHLPGQRNQPQHF.

The chain joins TRBV20-1 to TRBJ2-5; 8 bases align to TRBD1. This CDR3 has 15 residues. CDR1 DFQATT and CDR2 SNEGSKA come from the germline V gene (reference sequence). V dropped 0 bases and J dropped 4; count of bases not matched to a gene: 7. The CDR3 DNA follows: TGCAGTGCTAGAGATCGTGTGGGGACAGGAGAGACCCAGTACTTC. Translation gives CSARDRVGTGETQYF.

The gene calls are TRBV20-1 and TRBJ1-1; D is undetermined. Trimming removed 0 bases from V and 2 bases from J, with 4 bases in between. This CDR3 has 12 residues. Germline CDR1 reads DFQATT; CDR2 reads SNEGSKA (reference sequence). In DNA form, the CDR3 reads TGCAGTGCTAGAGAGCCTAACACTGAAGCTTTCTTT. As protein: CSAREPNTEAFF.

The chain has TRBV24-1 and TRBJ2-3, with a weak D call TRBD1 (6 bases). The germline V gene encodes CDR1 KGHDR and CDR2 SFDVKD. The CDR3 loop spans 18 amino acids. Trimming stripped 3 bases from V and 5 bases from J, with 23 bases between. The CDR3 DNA sequence: TGTGCCACCAGTGATCCTCCAGGTAAAACAGGGATTGGAGATACGCAGTATTTT. As protein: CATSDPPGKTGIGDTQYF.

The chain joins TRBV29-1 to TRBJ2-5, with TRBD2 matching 9 bases. Germline CDR1 SQVTM, CDR2 ANQGSEA. V lost 6 bases to trimming and J lost 5 bases; unmatched junction nucleotides: 13. The CDR3 extends over 15 amino acids. The CDR3 is CSVVIYPSGTETQYF. CDR3 nucleotide sequence: TGCAGCGTCGTTATTTATCCTAGCGGGACGGAGACCCAGTACTTC.

This clonotype appeared a few times. V and J are TRBV5-1 and TRBJ2-5; perhaps D is TRBD1 or TRBD2 (5 bases each). CDR3 length: 15 amino acids. Germline V CDR1 and CDR2: SGHRS, YFSETQ. V lost 2 bases to trimming and J lost 4 bases, with 15 bases between them. The CDR3 sequence is CASSFQDGAGETQYF. The DNA for the CDR3 is TGCGCCAGCAGCTTTCAAGACGGGGCAGGAGAGACCCAGTACTTC. Full variable domain (rest looked up from reference TRBV5-1 and TRBJ2-5): KAGVTQTPRYLIKTRGQQVTLSCSPISGHRSVSWYQQTPGQGLQFLFEYFSETQRNKGNFPGRFSGRQFSNSRSEMNVSTLELGDSALYLCASSFQDGAGETQYFGPGTRLLVL.

This clonotype was found once. This sequence joins TRBV30 and TRBJ2-3, with D tentatively TRBD2 (5 bases). This CDR3 is 14 amino acids long. V was clipped by 5 bases and J by 4 bases, with 16 bases between them. CDR1 is GTSNPN and CDR2 is SVGIG in the germline V gene (reference sequence). In DNA, the CDR3 is TGTGCCTGGGGCGGGTTGGGCAGATCAGATACGCAGTATTTT. The encoded protein is CAWGGLGRSDTQYF.

This clonotype was detected many times. The J gene is TRBJ2-3, the V gene TRBV12-3 or TRBV12-4; D may correspond to TRBD1 or TRBD2 (5 bases each). The CDR3 has 14 residues. V shed 7 bases and J shed 0 bases, with 11 bases lying between them. CDR3: CASKHRDSTDTQYF. DNA of the CDR3: TGTGCCAGCAAACACCGGGACAGCACAGATACGCAGTATTTT.

Only a few counts were recorded for this clonotype. This rearrangement joins TRBV20-1 to TRBJ1-6; D unclear. The germline gives CDR1 DFQATT, CDR2 SNEGSKA (reference sequence). This CDR3 region has 14 residues. Trimming removed 1 base from V and 9 bases from J, with 13 bases in between. The CDR3 protein is CSARVGQSASPLHF. CDR3 in DNA: TGCAGTGCTAGAGTAGGTCAGAGTGCTTCACCCCTCCACTTT.

This clonotype was observed a handful of times. V and J are TRBV5-6 and TRBJ2-5; 8 bases fit TRBD1. Trimming cost V 0 bases and J 4 bases; bases outside gene matches: 8. The germline CDR1 and CDR2 sequences are SGHDT and YYEEEE. The CDR3 consists of 16 residues. In nucleotides, the CDR3 is TGTGCCAGCAGCTTGGCCAAGGGCAGGGGGCGAGAGACCCAGTACTTC. It codes for CASSLAKGRGRETQYF.

The CDR3 protein is CASSLLGAGNTQYF. Written as DNA, the CDR3 is TGTGCCAGCAGTTTACTGGGAGCGGGAAATACGCAGTATTTT. The genes are TRBV12-3 or TRBV12-4 and TRBJ2-3, with TRBD2 matching 7 bases. Trimming cost V 2 bases and J 7 bases; bases outside gene matches: 6. The length of the CDR3 is 14 residues.

The chain is built from TRBV20-1 and TRBJ1-4; 10 bases agree with TRBD1. Germline trimming cut 7 bases from V and 8 bases from J; bases unmatched to any gene: 10. In germline, CDR1 is DFQATT, CDR2 SNEGSKA (reference sequence). The CDR3 covers 14 residues. CDR3 loop: CSVWDGTGDEKLFF. The CDR3, as DNA: TGCAGTGTCTGGGATGGGACAGGGGACGAAAAACTGTTTTTT.

The gene calls are TRBV3-1 and TRBJ2-7; TRBD2 aligns across 10 bases. This CDR3 has 16 amino acids. With V trimmed by 0 bases and J by 3 bases, 5 bases remained unmatched. CDR1 and CDR2 (germline): LGHDT, YNNKEL (reference sequence). The CDR3 here is CASSQEGTSVFYEQYF. As DNA, the CDR3 is TGTGCCAGCAGCCAAGAAGGGACTAGCGTGTTCTACGAGCAGTACTTC.

This chain connects TRBV20-1 to TRBJ1-1; TRBD1 is a possible D gene (6 bases). This CDR3 region has 13 residues. Germline values: CDR1 DFQATT, CDR2 SNEGSKA (reference sequence). CDR3 sequence (DNA): TGCAGCGCACCGGGACAACTGAACACTGAAGCTTTCTTT. Its protein is CSAPGQLNTEAFF.

The chain recombines TRBV20-1 with TRBJ2-5, with D hard to call. The CDR3 covers 13 residues. The germline gives CDR1 DFQATT, CDR2 SNEGSKA (reference sequence). The V and J ends lost 6 bases and 5 bases respectively, with 16 bases between them. CDR3 sequence: CSAAKRVRETQYF. Written as DNA, the CDR3 is TGCAGTGCGGCTAAAAGGGTACGGGAGACCCAGTACTTC.

The chain employs TRBV3-1 and TRBJ2-1, with unresolved D. V gave up 8 bases and J gave up 4 bases, with 21 bases separating them. This CDR3 has 16 amino acids. Germline values: CDR1 LGHDT, CDR2 YNNKEL (reference sequence). CDR3 amino acids: CASEYARAMGYNEQFF. The CDR3 coding sequence is TGTGCCAGCGAGTACGCGCGCGCCATGGGGTACAATGAGCAGTTCTTC.